This T cell receptor (beta chain) was documented in a study of T cell responses to AZD1222 COVID-19 vaccine. Study summary: The analysis combined second doses at about 4 or about 12 weeks. Study-wide findings and caveats: Females outnumbered males among donors, who were mostly white British; clonal diversity was possibly underestimated.

Germline V gene data show CDR1 as LNHDA and CDR2 as SQIVND (reference sequence). The CDR3 runs to 15 residues. V trimming: 6 bases; J trimming: 12 bases; junction bases outside the gene matches: 12. Profiled with immunoSEQ multiplex PCR; TCRdb holds only in-frame clones, not every one. Of about 140,000 clones detected, about 94% appear once; the ten largest clones hold around 3.6%. Of note for this clone: The antigen remains undetermined.

The sequence was collected from an adult in good health. The source was peripheral blood, collected on day 0 of AZD1222 vaccination. The chain uses TRBV19 and TRBJ2-1; 12 bases fit TRBD2. CDR3 sequence (DNA): TGTGCCAGTAGACGTTCGACTAGCGGGAGCCCCGGGCAGTTCTTC. Its translation: CASRRSTSGSPGQFF. Full variable domain (remainder filled in from reference TRBV19 and TRBJ2-1): DGGITQSPKYLFRKEGQNVTLSCEQNLNHDAMYWYRQDPGQGLRLIYYSQIVNDFQKGDIAEGYSVSREKKESFPLTVTSAQKNPTAFYLCASRRSTSGSPGQFFGPGTRLTVL.